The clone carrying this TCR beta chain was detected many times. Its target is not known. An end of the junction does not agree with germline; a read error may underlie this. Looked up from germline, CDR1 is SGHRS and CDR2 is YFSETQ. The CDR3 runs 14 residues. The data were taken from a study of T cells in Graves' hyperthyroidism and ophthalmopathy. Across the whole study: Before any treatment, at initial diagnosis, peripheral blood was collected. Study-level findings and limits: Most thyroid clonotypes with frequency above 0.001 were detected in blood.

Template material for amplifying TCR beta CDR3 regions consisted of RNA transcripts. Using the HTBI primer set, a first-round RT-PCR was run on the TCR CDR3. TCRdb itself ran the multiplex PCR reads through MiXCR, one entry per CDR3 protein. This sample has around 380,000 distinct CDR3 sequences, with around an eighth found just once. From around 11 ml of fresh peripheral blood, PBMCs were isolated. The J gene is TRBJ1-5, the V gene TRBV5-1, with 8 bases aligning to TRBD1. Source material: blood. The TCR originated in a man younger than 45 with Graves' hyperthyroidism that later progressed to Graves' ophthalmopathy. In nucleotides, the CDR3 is TGTGCCAGCAGTCCCGGACAGGGAGATCAGCCCCAGCATTTT. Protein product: CASSPGQGDQPQHF.